The 29 T cell receptor beta chains in this list originate from one sample, sequenced in a study of blood T cell repertoires in COVID-19. Some clones are missing from TCRdb's copy, which holds only in-frame ones; the method was immunoSEQ multiplex PCR. The data contain a few hundred thousand clones, around 84% of them singletons. The sequencing sample was made of PBMCs or T cells enriched from blood (not recorded which). These receptors were taken from a woman between 50 and 59 years old who had been exposed to COVID-19.

This chain connects TRBV4-3 to TRBJ1-2, with D tentatively TRBD1 (5 bases). This CDR3 has 16 amino acids. V shed 4 bases and J shed 4 bases, with 19 bases lying between them. The germline V gene encodes CDR1 LGHNA and CDR2 YSLEER. CDR3 loop: CASSPDVRQPVYGYTF. The CDR3 DNA sequence: TGCGCCAGCAGCCCGGACGTCAGACAGCCTGTCTATGGCTACACCTTC.

This sequence joins TRBV7-9 and TRBJ1-5, with D perhaps matching TRBD1 (5 bases). Germline loops: CDR1 SEHNR, CDR2 FQNEAQ (reference sequence). The CDR3 sequence is 14 residues long. Between the trimmed V and J ends, which lost 4 bases and 5 bases, there was a span of 12 bases. CDR3 sequence: CASSWGGIDQPQHF. The CDR3 bases are TGTGCCAGCAGCTGGGGGGGAATCGATCAGCCCCAGCATTTT. Supplemented by reference TRBV7-9 and TRBJ1-5, the full variable domain reads DTGVSQNPRHKITKRGQNVTFRCDPISEHNRLYWYRQTLGQGPEFLTYFQNEAQLEKSRLLSDRFSAERPKGSFSTLEIQRTEQGDSAMYLCASSWGGIDQPQHFGDGTRLSIL.

The chain employs TRBV5-1 and TRBJ1-1, with D tentatively TRBD1 (5 bases). V was clipped by 4 bases and J by 0 bases, with 7 bases between them. Germline V gene lookup returns CDR1 SGHRS and CDR2 YFSETQ. The CDR3 runs 13 residues. CDR3 amino acids: CASSLTVNTEAFF. CDR3 nucleotides: TGCGCCAGCAGCCTGACAGTGAACACTGAAGCTTTCTTT.

The rearrangement joins TRBV18 to TRBJ1-4; D may be TRBD1 (5 bases). V lost 1 base, J lost 8 bases, and 14 bases lay in between. Germline V gene data show CDR1 as KGHSH and CDR2 as LQKENI. The length of the CDR3 is 15 residues. The CDR3 sequence is CASSPRQIRGEKLFF. For the CDR3, the DNA is TGTGCCAGCTCACCACGTCAAATTAGGGGCGAAAAACTGTTTTTT.

This chain connects TRBV28 to TRBJ2-7; 7 nucleotides agree with TRBD1. Germline-derived CDR1 and CDR2 are MDHEN and SYDVKM. The CDR3 has 16 amino acids. J was trimmed by 2 bases and V by 6 bases; bases with no gene match: 13. The chain's CDR3 is CASSANGAGGTYEQYF. CDR3 DNA: TGTGCCAGCAGCGCCAACGGGGCAGGGGGAACCTACGAGCAGTACTTC.

The J gene is TRBJ1-2, the V gene TRBV5-5; no definite D call. The CDR3 is 15 residues long. V was clipped by 0 bases and J by 4 bases, with 13 bases between them. Looked up from germline, CDR1 is SGHKS and CDR2 is YYEKEE (reference sequence). This CDR3 reads CASSLGRASLYGYTF. CDR3 coding DNA: TGTGCCAGCAGCTTGGGGAGGGCCTCCCTCTATGGCTACACCTTC. Full variable domain (remainder filled in from reference TRBV5-5 and TRBJ1-2): DAGVTQSPTHLIKTRGQQVTLRCSPISGHKSVSWYQQVLGQGPQFIFQYYEKEERGRGNFPDRFSARQFPNYSSELNVNALLLGDSALYLCASSLGRASLYGYTFGSGTRLTVV.

This clone occurred once. The chain joins TRBV6-5 to TRBJ2-5, with 8 bases fitting TRBD2. The CDR3 length is 15 residues. Germline lookup yields CDR1 MNHEY and CDR2 SVGAGI. With V trimmed by 0 bases and J by 4 bases, 4 bases remained unmatched. The CDR3 DNA follows: TGTGCCAGCAGTTACTCTCCGGCGGGGGGAGAGACCCAGTACTTC. Its protein is CASSYSPAGGETQYF.

This chain joins TRBV3-1 (or the pseudogene TRBV3-2) and TRBJ2-3, with D perhaps matching TRBD2 (5 bases). The length of the CDR3 is 14 residues. CDR1 LGHDT and CDR2 YNNKEL come from the germline V gene (reference sequence). V lost 4 bases and J 5 bases, leaving 13 bases between the germline ends. This CDR3 reads CASSRRRRGDTQYF. In DNA form, the CDR3 reads TGTGCCAGCAGCCGTCGCCGCCGGGGAGATACGCAGTATTTT.

The sample holds one count of this clone. The chain combines TRBV27 with TRBJ1-3; tentatively, D is TRBD1 (5 bases). Trimming took 5 bases from V and 4 from J, leaving 18 bases between them. CDR1 and CDR2 from the germline V gene are MNHEY and SMNVEV (reference sequence). The CDR3 has 16 amino acids. CDR3 residues: CASSPRKGVLGNTIYF. The CDR3 DNA follows: TGTGCCAGCAGTCCCCGGAAAGGGGTCTTAGGAAACACCATATATTTT.

The chain links TRBV5-1 to TRBJ2-1, with 15 nucleotides matching TRBD2. Germline assignment: CDR1 SGHRS and CDR2 YFSETQ. The V segment lost 3 bases and the J segment 8 bases; nucleotides outside the gene matches: 3. The CDR3 is made up of 15 amino acids. CDR3 sequence (DNA): TGCGCCAGCAGCTCGGGACTAGCGGGGGGAGATGAGCAGTTCTTC. This gives the protein CASSSGLAGGDEQFF.

This chain connects TRBV6-2 or TRBV6-3 to TRBJ1-5; D uncertain. The CDR3 extends over 20 amino acids. The germline V gene encodes CDR1 MNHEY and CDR2 SVGEGT. Trimming removed 0 bases from V and 0 bases from J, with 21 bases in between. The CDR3 reads CASSYSGLSGPLNSNQPQHF. Written as DNA, the CDR3 is TGTGCCAGCAGTTACTCAGGGCTTAGCGGACCTCTCAATAGCAATCAGCCCCAGCATTTT.

The V call is TRBV30, the J call TRBJ1-2, with 7 bases identical to TRBD1. Germline V gives CDR1 GTSNPN, CDR2 SVGIG (reference sequence). V was clipped by 2 bases and J by 5 bases; unmatched bases: 5. The CDR3 runs 13 residues. CDR3 coding DNA: TGTGCCTGGAGTCCCGGGACAGATTATGGCTACACCTTC. This sequence encodes CAWSPGTDYGYTF.

The chain uses TRBV5-1 and TRBJ2-5, with TRBD2 matching over 9 bases. V dropped 4 bases and J dropped 1; count of bases not matched to a gene: 8. Germline CDR1 SGHRS, CDR2 YFSETQ. The CDR3 covers 16 residues. The CDR3 loop is CASSNPSLAGQETQYF. As DNA, the CDR3 is TGCGCCAGCAGCAACCCCTCACTAGCGGGCCAAGAGACCCAGTACTTC. Full variable domain (remainder filled in from reference TRBV5-1 and TRBJ2-5): KAGVTQTPRYLIKTRGQQVTLSCSPISGHRSVSWYQQTPGQGLQFLFEYFSETQRNKGNFPGRFSGRQFSNSRSEMNVSTLELGDSALYLCASSNPSLAGQETQYFGPGTRLLVL.

This rearrangement joins TRBV10-3 to TRBJ1-1; the match to TRBD1 covers 8 bases. With 10 bases clipped from V and 3 bases from J, the junction kept 13 bases outside the gene matches. CDR3 length: 15 amino acids. Germline CDR1 and CDR2: ENHRY and SYGVKD. The CDR3 nucleotides are TGTGCCACGAGGGTGCTTGCAGGGGGCCACACTGAAGCTTTCTTT. As protein: CATRVLAGGHTEAFF.

J is TRBJ1-1 and V is TRBV3-1 (or the pseudogene TRBV3-2); 11 nucleotides align to TRBD1. Germline values: CDR1 LGHDT, CDR2 YNNKEL (reference sequence). This CDR3 region has 17 residues. V was pared by 4 bases and J by 3 bases, with 10 bases of the junction left unmatched. The CDR3 nucleotides are TGTGCCAGCAGCCCTCGTCCCGGGACAGGGGGAGACACTGAAGCTTTCTTT. It specifies CASSPRPGTGGDTEAFF.

The chain combines TRBV5-8 with TRBJ1-4; tentative D call: TRBD1 (6 bases). This CDR3 contains 15 residues. Trimming left V 0 bases short and J 11 bases short, with 17 bases between. Germline V CDR1 and CDR2: SGHTS, YDEGEE. The chain's CDR3 is CASSLGTVIGTKLFF. CDR3 coding DNA: TGTGCCAGCAGCTTGGGGACAGTTATCGGGACGAAACTGTTTTTT.

Comment on this clone: Other DNA sequences of this sample code for an identical CDR3. The V call is TRBV6-6, the J call TRBJ2-7; 7 bases are shared with TRBD2. The CDR3 is 14 amino acids. CDR1 is MNHNY and CDR2 is SVGAGI in the germline V gene (reference sequence). Trimming removed 2 bases from V and 3 bases from J; junction bases left unmatched: 4. The CDR3 coding sequence is TGTGCCAGCAGTTACGGCGGGGAGGGCTACGAGCAGTACTTC. This sequence encodes CASSYGGEGYEQYF.

The rearrangement uses TRBV14 and TRBJ1-2; D ambiguous. Trimming cost V 1 base and J 4 bases, with 7 bases left between them. The CDR3 totals 13 residues. CDR1 is SGHDN and CDR2 is FVKESK in the germline V gene. The CDR3 spells CASSQVLLYGYTF. The CDR3 DNA reads TGTGCCAGCAGCCAAGTCCTCCTCTATGGCTACACCTTC.

The chain uses TRBV11-2 and TRBJ2-5; no clear D gene. With 1 base removed from V and 4 bases from J, the gap between germline ends came to 4 bases. The CDR3 runs 12 residues. Germline CDR1 is SGHAT and CDR2 is FQNNGV. For the CDR3, the DNA is TGTGCCAGCAGCTTAGCCTCAGAGACCCAGTACTTC. Its translation is CASSLASETQYF.

V gene TRBV11-2 combines with J gene TRBJ2-7, with TRBD1 as a possible D gene (6 bases). Germline V lookup: CDR1 SGHAT, CDR2 FQNNGV. The CDR3 length is 15 residues. The V end lost 4 bases, the J end lost 5 bases, and 18 bases lay between the germline ends. CDR3 nucleotides: TGTGCCAGCAGCTCCCTGACAGGTCGGGGAGACGAGCAGTACTTC. This encodes CASSSLTGRGDEQYF.

The chain has TRBV5-4 and TRBJ2-5; unclear D gene. Per the germline V gene, CDR1 is SGHNT and CDR2 is YYREEE (reference sequence). V lost 0 bases, J lost 4 bases, and 7 bases lay in between. This CDR3 is built from 13 residues. As DNA, the CDR3 is TGTGCCAGCAGCTTGGTTCAGCGAGAGACCCAGTACTTC. Translated, it gives CASSLVQRETQYF. The full variable domain, rest sourced from reference TRBV5-4 and TRBJ2-5, is ETGVTQSPTHLIKTRGQQVTLRCSSQSGHNTVSWYQQALGQGPQFIFQYYREEENGRGNFPPRFSGLQFPNYSSELNVNALELDDSALYLCASSLVQRETQYFGPGTRLLVL.

This chain joins TRBV5-6 and TRBJ2-2; TRBD1 aligns across 11 bases. V lost 0 bases and J lost 6; bases outside the gene matches: 4. Germline V lookup: CDR1 SGHDT, CDR2 YYEEEE. CDR3 length equals 16 residues. CDR3 sequence (DNA): TGTGCCAGCAGCTTGGCGGGACAGGGGGGGCCCGGGGAGCTGTTTTTT. This translates into CASSLAGQGGPGELFF.

The chain couples TRBV7-9 to TRBJ2-3, with D perhaps matching TRBD1 (6 bases). Trimming took 3 bases from V and 3 from J, leaving 13 bases between them. The CDR3 runs to 15 residues. CDR1 and CDR2 from the germline V gene are SEHNR and FQNEAQ (reference sequence). The CDR3 nucleotides are TGTGCCAGCAGCTTCCCCGGACAGATTACAGATACGCAGTATTTT. Amino acids: CASSFPGQITDTQYF.

The chain couples TRBV5-4 to TRBJ1-1; possible D gene TRBD1, 6 bases. Germline V gene sequence: CDR1 SGHNT, CDR2 YYREEE (reference sequence). The CDR3 is 15 residues long. V lost 3 bases and J lost 0, with 12 bases in between. The CDR3 is CASSYQTGLNTEAFF. The CDR3 nucleotides are TGTGCCAGCAGCTATCAGACAGGTTTGAACACTGAAGCTTTCTTT.

The V call is TRBV19, the J call TRBJ1-2; TRBD1 is a possible D gene (5 bases). Per germline, CDR1 LNHDA and CDR2 SQIVND (reference sequence). There are 15 residues in the CDR3. Trimming shortened V by 8 bases and J by 4 bases, and 20 bases separated the two germline ends. CDR3 DNA: TGTGCCAGTTCCGTGGGGGGGGATGCGGGCTATGGCTACACCTTC. Its translation is CASSVGGDAGYGYTF.

The chain links TRBV13 to TRBJ1-1; D not certain. Trimming removed 1 base at V and 4 bases at J, with 16 bases between. The length of the CDR3 is 16 residues. CDR1 and CDR2 from the germline V gene are PRHDT and FYEKMQ (reference sequence). This chain's CDR3 is CASSLVREGRRTEAFF. The DNA for the CDR3 is TGTGCCAGCAGCTTAGTTCGGGAGGGCAGACGCACTGAAGCTTTCTTT.

The gene calls are TRBV18 and TRBJ1-1; 8 bases line up with TRBD1. There are 15 residues in the CDR3. Germline assignment: CDR1 KGHSH and CDR2 LQKENI. Trimming took 3 bases from V and 3 from J; bases not matched to a gene: 6. DNA for the CDR3: TGTGCCAGCTCACCCCGCAGGGGGCCCGACACTGAAGCTTTCTTT. Translated, it gives CASSPRRGPDTEAFF.

The chain is built from TRBV18 and TRBJ2-1; TRBD2 matches 7 bases. J lost 6 bases, V lost 1 base, and 6 bases had no gene match. CDR1 and CDR2 (germline): KGHSH, LQKENI. The CDR3 sequence is 15 residues long. CDR3 sequence (DNA): TGTGCCAGCTCACCACTCCCGGGGGGTGGCAATGAGCAGTTCTTC. It is translated as CASSPLPGGGNEQFF.

The chain combines TRBV5-1 with TRBJ2-1; D not resolved. The length of the CDR3 is 13 residues. The V gene's germline CDR1 is SGHRS and CDR2 YFSETQ. Trimming removed 6 bases from V and 7 bases from J, with 14 bases in between. The CDR3 sequence is CASTPPTGNEQFF. The CDR3 DNA sequence: TGCGCCAGCACTCCCCCCACGGGTAATGAGCAGTTCTTC.